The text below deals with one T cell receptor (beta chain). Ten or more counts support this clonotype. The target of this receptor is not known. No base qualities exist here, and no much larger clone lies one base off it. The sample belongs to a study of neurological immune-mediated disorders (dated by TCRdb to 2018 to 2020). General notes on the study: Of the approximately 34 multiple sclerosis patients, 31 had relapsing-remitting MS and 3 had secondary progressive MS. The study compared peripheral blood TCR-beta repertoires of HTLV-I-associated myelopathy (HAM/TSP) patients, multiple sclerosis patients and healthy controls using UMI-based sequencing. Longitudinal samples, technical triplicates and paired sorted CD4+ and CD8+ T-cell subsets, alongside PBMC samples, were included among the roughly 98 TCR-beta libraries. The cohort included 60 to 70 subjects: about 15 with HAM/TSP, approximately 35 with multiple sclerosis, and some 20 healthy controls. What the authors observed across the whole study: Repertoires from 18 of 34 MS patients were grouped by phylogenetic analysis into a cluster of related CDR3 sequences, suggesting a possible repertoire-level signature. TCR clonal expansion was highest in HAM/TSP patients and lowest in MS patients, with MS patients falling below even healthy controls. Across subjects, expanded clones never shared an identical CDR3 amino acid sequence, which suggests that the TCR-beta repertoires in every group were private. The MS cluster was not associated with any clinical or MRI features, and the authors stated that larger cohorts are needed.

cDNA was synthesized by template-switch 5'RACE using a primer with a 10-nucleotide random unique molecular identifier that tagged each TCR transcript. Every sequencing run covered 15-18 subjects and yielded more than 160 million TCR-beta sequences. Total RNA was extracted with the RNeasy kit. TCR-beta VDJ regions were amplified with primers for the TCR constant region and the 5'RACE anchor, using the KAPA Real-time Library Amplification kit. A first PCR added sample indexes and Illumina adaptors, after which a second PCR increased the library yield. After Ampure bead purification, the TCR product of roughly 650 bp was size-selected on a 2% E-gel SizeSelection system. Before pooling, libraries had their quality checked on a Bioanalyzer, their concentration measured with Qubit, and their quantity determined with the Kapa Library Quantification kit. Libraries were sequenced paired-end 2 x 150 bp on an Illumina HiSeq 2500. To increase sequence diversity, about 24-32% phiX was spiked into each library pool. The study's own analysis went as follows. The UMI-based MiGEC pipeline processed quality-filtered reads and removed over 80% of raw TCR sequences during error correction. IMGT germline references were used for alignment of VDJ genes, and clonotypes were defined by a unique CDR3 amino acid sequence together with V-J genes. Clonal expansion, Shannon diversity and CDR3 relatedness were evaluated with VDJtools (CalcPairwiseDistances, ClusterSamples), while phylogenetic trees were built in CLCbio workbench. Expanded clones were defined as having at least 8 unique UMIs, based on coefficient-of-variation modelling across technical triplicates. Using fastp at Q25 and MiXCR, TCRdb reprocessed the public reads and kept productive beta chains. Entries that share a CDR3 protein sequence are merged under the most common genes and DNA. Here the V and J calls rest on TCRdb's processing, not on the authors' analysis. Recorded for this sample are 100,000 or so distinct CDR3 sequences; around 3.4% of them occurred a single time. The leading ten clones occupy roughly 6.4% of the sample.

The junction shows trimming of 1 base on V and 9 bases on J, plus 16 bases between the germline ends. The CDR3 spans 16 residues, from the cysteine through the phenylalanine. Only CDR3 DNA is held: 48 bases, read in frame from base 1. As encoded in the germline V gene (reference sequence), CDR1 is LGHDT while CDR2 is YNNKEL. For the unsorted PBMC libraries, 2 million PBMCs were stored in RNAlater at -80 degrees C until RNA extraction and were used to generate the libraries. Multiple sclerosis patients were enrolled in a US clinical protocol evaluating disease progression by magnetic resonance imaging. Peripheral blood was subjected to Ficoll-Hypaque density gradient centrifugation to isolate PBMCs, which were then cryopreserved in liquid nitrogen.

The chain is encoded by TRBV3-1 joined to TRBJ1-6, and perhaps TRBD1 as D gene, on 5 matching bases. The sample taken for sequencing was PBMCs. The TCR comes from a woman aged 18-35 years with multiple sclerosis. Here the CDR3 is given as CASSQGVGGSGSPLHF. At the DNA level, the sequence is TGTGCCAGCAGCCAAGGAGTGGGGGGGTCCGGTTCACCCCTCCACTTT.